What follows is one T cell receptor beta chain and its context. Its specificity is unknown. This record belongs to a study of T cell responses to AZD1222 COVID-19 vaccine. The method was immunoSEQ multiplex PCR; TCRdb's version includes in-frame clones alone and lacks a portion of them. Here the sample spans roughly 130,000 clones, over 75% being singletons. The length of the CDR3 is 15 residues. From germline, CDR1 is MDHEN and CDR2 SYDVKM. The V and J ends lost 5 bases and 2 bases, in that order; junction bases with no gene match: 8. The study, taken as a whole, reports: CD4 TCRs associated with vaccination spanned spike, dominating at 160-218 and 743-854.

This TCR was sampled from an adult in good health. The sample was peripheral blood, taken on day 0 of AZD1222 vaccination. The chain carries TRBV28 and TRBJ2-7; 8 nucleotides line up with TRBD1. Here the CDR3 reads CASSPTYRGTYEQYF. CDR3 coding DNA: TGTGCCAGCAGTCCAACGTACAGGGGGACCTACGAGCAGTACTTC. The whole variable domain, filled in from reference TRBV28 and TRBJ2-7, reads DVKVTQSSRYLVKRTGEKVFLECVQDMDHENMFWYRQDPGLGLRLIYFSYDVKMKEKGDIPEGYSVSREKKERFSLILESASTNQTSMYLCASSPTYRGTYEQYFGPGTRLTVT.